One sample yielded the 2 T cell receptor beta chains listed below, sequenced in a study of T cells in lung cancer brain metastases. Clones were read by immunoSEQ multiplex PCR, and TCRdb kept only the in-frame ones, dropping some. This table holds 1,500 to 2,000 clones, around 80% found once. The specimen was tumor tissue from the primary lung tumor. The receptors originated from a man aged 65-85 years with non-small cell lung cancer.

This chain uses TRBV5-4 with TRBJ1-3; D gene ambiguous. V was clipped by 0 bases and J by 1 base, with 8 bases between them. In germline, CDR1 is SGHNT, CDR2 YYREEE (reference sequence). The CDR3 extends over 15 amino acids. CDR3 DNA sequence: TGTGCCAGCAGCTTGGGATCCGGGTCTGGAAACACCATATATTTT. Its translation is CASSLGSGSGNTIYF.

This sequence joins TRBV5-1 and TRBJ1-2, with D maybe TRBD1 (6 bases). CDR1 SGHRS and CDR2 YFSETQ come from the germline V gene. Between the trimmed V and J ends, which lost 0 bases and 4 bases, there was a span of 16 bases. CDR3 size: 16 residues. CDR3 residues: CASSLGGARRTYGYTF. In DNA, the CDR3 is TGCGCCAGCAGCTTGGGGGGGGCAAGGAGGACCTATGGCTACACCTTC.